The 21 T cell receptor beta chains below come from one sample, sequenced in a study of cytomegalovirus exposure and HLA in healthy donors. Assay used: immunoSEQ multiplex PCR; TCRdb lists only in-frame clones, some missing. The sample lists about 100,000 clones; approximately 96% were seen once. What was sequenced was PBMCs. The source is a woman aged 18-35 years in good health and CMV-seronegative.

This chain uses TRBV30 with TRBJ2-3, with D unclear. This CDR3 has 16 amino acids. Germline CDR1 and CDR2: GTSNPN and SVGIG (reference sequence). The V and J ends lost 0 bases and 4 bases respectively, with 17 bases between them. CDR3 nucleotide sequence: TGTGCCTGGAGTGTACCTGGCACCACGCCCTCAGATACGCAGTATTTT. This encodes CAWSVPGTTPSDTQYF.

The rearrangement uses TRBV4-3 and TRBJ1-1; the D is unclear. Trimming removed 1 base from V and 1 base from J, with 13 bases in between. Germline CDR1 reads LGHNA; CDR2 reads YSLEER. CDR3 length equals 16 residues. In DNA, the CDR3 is TGCGCCAGCAGCCAAGGGAGAGGGAACTGGAACACTGAAGCTTTCTTT. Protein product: CASSQGRGNWNTEAFF.

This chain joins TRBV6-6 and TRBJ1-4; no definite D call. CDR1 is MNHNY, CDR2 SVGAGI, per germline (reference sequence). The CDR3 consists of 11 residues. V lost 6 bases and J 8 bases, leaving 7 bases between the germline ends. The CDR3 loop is CASRSGEKLFF. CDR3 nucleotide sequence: TGTGCCAGCAGGTCCGGGGAAAAACTGTTTTTT.

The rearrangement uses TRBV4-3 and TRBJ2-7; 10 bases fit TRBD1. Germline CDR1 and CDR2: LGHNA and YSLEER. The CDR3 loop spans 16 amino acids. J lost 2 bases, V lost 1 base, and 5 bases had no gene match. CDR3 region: CASSQASGQGAYEQYF. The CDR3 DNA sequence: TGCGCCAGCAGCCAAGCCTCTGGACAGGGGGCCTACGAGCAGTACTTC.

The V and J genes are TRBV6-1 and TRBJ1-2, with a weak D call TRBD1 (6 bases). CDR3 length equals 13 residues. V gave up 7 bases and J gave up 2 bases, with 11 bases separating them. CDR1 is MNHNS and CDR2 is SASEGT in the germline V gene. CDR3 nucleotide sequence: TGTGCCAGCAAAAACAGGGACAACTATGGCTACACCTTC. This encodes CASKNRDNYGYTF.

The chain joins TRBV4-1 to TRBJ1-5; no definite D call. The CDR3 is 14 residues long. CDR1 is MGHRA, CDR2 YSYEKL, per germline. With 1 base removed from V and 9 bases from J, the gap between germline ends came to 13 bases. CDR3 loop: CASSQAADAGPQHF. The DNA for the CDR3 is TGCGCCAGCAGCCAAGCGGCAGACGCGGGGCCCCAGCATTTT.

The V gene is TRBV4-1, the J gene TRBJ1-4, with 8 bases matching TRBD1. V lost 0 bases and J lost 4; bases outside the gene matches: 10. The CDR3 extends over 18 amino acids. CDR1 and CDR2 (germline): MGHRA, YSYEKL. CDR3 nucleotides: TGCGCCAGCAGCCAAGAAACGGACAGGGCCCTTCTTAATGAAAAACTGTTTTTT. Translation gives CASSQETDRALLNEKLFF.

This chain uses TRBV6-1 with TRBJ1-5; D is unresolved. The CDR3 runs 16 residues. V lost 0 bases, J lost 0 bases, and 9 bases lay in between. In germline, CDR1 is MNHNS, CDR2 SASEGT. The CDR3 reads CASSEAEGYSNQPQHF. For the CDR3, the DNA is TGTGCCAGCAGTGAAGCTGAGGGCTATAGCAATCAGCCCCAGCATTTT.

CDR3 residues: CASSPRNPGIRETQYF. The CDR3 DNA follows: TGTGCCAGCAGTCCCCGGAATCCAGGGATTCGAGAGACCCAGTACTTC. This chain connects TRBV28 to TRBJ2-5; tentatively, D is TRBD1 (5 bases). The CDR3 has 16 amino acids. Deletions cut 5 bases from V and 4 bases from J, with 20 bases between. The V gene's germline CDR1 is MDHEN and CDR2 SYDVKM.

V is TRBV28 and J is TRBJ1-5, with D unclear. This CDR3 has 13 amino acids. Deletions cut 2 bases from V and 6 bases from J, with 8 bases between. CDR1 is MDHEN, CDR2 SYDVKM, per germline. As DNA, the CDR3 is TGTGCCAGCAGTTTACGAGGGTCTCAGCCCCAGCATTTT. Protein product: CASSLRGSQPQHF.

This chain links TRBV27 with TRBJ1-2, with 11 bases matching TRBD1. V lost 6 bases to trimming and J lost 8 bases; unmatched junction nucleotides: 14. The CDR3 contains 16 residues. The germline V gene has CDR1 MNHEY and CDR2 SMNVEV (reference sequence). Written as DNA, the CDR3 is TGTGCCAGCAGCCTTCGAGGGACAGGGGGTGGAGAAGGCTACACCTTC. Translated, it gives CASSLRGTGGGEGYTF.

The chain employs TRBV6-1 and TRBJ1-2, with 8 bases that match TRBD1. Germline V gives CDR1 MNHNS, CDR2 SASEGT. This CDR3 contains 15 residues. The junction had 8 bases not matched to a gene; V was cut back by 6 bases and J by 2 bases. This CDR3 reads CASREDRDLNYGYTF. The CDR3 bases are TGTGCCAGCAGGGAGGACAGGGACCTGAACTATGGCTACACCTTC.

The CDR3 coding sequence is TGTGCCAGCAGCTTAGAACAGCTAGCCAAAAACATTCAGTACTTC. This codes for CASSLEQLAKNIQYF. The V and J genes are TRBV7-2 and TRBJ2-4; D remains ambiguous. The V and J ends lost 1 base and 0 bases respectively, with 7 bases between them. Per germline, CDR1 SGHTA and CDR2 FQGNSA. The CDR3 covers 15 residues.

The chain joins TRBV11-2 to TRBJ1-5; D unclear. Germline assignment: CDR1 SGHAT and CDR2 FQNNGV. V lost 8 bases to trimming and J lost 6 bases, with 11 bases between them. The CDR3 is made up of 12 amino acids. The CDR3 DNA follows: TGTGCCAGCTCAGAGGGAGGTCAGCCCCAGCATTTT. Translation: CASSEGGQPQHF.

This CDR3 reads CASSDGTGNSIYGYTF. CDR3 DNA: TGCGCCAGCAGTGACGGGACAGGGAATTCCATCTATGGCTACACCTTC. The rearrangement uses TRBV10-2 and TRBJ1-2, with 9 bases identical to TRBD1. This CDR3 region has 16 residues. The germline V gene encodes CDR1 WSHSY and CDR2 SAAADI. J lost 4 bases, V lost 3 bases, and 9 bases had no gene match.

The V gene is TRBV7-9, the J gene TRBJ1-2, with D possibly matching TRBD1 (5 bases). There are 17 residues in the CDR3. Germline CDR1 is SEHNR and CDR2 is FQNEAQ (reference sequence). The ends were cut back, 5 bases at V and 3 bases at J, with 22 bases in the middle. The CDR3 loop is CASSPDGGRELYYGYTF. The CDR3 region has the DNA TGTGCCAGCAGCCCCGACGGGGGGAGGGAACTCTACTATGGCTACACCTTC.

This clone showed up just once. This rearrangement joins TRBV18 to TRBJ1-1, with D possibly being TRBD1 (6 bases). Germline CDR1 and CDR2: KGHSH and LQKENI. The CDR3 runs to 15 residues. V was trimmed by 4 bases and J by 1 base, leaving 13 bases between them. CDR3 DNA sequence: TGTGCCAGCTCACAGGTAGGACAGCAGAACACTGAAGCTTTCTTT. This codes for CASSQVGQQNTEAFF. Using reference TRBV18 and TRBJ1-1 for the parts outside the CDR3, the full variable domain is NAGVMQNPRHLVRRRGQEARLRCSPMKGHSHVYWYRQLPEEGLKFMVYLQKENIIDESGMPKERFSAEFPKEGPSILRIQQVVRGDSAAYFCASSQVGQQNTEAFFGQGTRLTVV.

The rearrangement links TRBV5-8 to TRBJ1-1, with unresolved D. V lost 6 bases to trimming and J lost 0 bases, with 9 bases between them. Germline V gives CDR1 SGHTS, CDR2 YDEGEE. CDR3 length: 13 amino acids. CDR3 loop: CASMYGMNTEAFF. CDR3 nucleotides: TGTGCCAGCATGTACGGGATGAACACTGAAGCTTTCTTT.

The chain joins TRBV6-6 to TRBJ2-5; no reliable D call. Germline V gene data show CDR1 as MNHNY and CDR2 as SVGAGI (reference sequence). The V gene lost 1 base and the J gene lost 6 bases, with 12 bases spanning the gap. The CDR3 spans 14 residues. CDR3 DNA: TGTGCCAGCAGTTACTACCAGGATCACCAGACCCAGTACTTC. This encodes CASSYYQDHQTQYF.

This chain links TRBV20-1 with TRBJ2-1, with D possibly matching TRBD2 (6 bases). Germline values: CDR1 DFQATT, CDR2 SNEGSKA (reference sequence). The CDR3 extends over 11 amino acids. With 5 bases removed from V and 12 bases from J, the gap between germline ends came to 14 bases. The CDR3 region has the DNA TGCAGTGCTCCCGGGGGACGACGGCAGTTCTTC. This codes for CSAPGGRRQFF.

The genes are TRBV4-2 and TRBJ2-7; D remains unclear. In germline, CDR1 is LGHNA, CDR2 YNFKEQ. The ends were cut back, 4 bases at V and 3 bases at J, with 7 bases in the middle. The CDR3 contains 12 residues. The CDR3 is CASSRGDYEQYF. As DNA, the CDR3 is TGTGCCAGCAGCCGAGGAGACTACGAGCAGTACTTC.